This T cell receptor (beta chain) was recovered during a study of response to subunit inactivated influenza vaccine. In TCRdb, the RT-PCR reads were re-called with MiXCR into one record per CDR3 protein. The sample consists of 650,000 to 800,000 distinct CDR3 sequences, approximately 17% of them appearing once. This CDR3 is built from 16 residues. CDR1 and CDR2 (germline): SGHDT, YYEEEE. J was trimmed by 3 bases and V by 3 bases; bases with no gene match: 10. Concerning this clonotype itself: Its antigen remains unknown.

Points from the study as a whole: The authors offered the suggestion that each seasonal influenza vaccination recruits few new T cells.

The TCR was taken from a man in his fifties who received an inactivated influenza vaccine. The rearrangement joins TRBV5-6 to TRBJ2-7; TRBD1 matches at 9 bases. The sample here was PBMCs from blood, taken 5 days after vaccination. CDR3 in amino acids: CASSWPPGQGYYEQYF. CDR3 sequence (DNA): TGTGCCAGCAGCTGGCCCCCGGGACAGGGTTACTACGAGCAGTACTTC. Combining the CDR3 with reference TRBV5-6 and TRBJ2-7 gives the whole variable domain DAGVTQSPTHLIKTRGQQVTLRCSPKSGHDTVSWYQQALGQGPQFIFQYYEEEERQRGNFPDRFSGHQFPNYSSELNVNALLLGDSALYLCASSWPPGQGYYEQYFGPGTRLTVT.